This TCR beta chain was identified during a study of regulatory T cells in long-lasting Graves disease. Through Arm-PCR of CDR3 regions and iRepertoire HTBI primers, TCR beta libraries were built. One entry per CDR3 protein results from TCRdb running MiXCR on the multiplex PCR reads. The sample lists approximately 400,000 distinct CDR3 sequences, about 25% occurring once. Noted time point: persistent/refractory GD, antithyroid drugs over 5 years with positive TRAb. The TCR library was prepared using RNA isolated from PBMCs. The length of the CDR3 is 15 residues. Germline CDR1 and CDR2: WSHSY and SAAADI. V was trimmed by 0 bases and J by 2 bases, leaving 10 bases between them. This clonotype was found a few times.

The sample here was peripheral blood mononuclear cells (PBMCs), taken when the disease was refractory, from a patient treated with antithyroid drugs. The receptor comes from a female donor with Graves disease. The genes are TRBV10-2 and TRBJ1-1; D is ambiguous. CDR3: CASSESIGGNTEAFF. CDR3 in DNA: TGCGCCAGCAGTGAGTCAATAGGTGGCAACACTGAAGCTTTCTTT.